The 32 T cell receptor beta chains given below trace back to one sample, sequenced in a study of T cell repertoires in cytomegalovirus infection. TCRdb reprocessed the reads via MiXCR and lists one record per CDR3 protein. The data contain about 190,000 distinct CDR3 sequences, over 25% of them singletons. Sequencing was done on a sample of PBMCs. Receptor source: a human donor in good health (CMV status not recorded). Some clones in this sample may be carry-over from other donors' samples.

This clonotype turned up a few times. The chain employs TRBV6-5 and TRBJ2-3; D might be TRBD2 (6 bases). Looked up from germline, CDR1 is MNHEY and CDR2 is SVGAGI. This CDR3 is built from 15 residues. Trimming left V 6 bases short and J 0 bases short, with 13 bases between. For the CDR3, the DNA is TGTGCCAGCAGGATTCAAGGGACTAGCACAGATACGCAGTATTTT. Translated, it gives CASRIQGTSTDTQYF.

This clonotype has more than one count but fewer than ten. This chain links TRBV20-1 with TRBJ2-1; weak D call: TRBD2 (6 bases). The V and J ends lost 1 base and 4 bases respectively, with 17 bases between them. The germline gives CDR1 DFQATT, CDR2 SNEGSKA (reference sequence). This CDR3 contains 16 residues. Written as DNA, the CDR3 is TGCAGTGCTAGAGGCCCCGCTGGGGGGTCATACAATGAGCAGTTCTTC. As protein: CSARGPAGGSYNEQFF.

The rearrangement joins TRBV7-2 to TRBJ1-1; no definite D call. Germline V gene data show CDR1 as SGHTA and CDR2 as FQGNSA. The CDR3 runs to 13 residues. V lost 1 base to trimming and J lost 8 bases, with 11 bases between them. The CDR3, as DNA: TGTGCCAGCAGCTTAGAGGCAGCCCACGAAGCTTTCTTT. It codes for CASSLEAAHEAFF.

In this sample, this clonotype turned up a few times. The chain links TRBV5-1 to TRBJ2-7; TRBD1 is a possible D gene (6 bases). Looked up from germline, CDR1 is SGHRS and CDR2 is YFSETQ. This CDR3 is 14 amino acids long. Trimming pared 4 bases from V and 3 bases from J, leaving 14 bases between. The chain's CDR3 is CASSPQGSNYEQYF. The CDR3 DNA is TGCGCCAGCAGCCCTCAGGGGAGTAACTACGAGCAGTACTTC.

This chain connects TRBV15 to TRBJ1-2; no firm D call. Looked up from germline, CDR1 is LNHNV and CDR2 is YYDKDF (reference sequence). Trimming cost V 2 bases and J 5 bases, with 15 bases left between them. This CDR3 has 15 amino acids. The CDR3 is CATSRSRRLGYGYTF. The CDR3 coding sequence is TGTGCCACCAGCAGATCGAGGCGATTGGGGTATGGCTACACCTTC.

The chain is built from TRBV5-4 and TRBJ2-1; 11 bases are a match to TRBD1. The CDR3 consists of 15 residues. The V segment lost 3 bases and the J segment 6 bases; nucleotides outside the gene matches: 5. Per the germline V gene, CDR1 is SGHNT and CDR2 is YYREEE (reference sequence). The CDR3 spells CASSSGTGGSNEQFF. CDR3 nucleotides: TGTGCCAGCAGCTCCGGGACAGGGGGTTCCAATGAGCAGTTCTTC.

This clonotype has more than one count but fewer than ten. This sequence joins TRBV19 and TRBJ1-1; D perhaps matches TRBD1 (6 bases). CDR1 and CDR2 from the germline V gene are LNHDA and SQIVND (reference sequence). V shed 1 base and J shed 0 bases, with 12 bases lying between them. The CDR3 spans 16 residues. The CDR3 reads CASSIGRGQVNTEAFF. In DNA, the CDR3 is TGTGCCAGTAGTATAGGTAGGGGACAAGTGAACACTGAAGCTTTCTTT. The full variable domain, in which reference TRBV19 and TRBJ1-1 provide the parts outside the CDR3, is DGGITQSPKYLFRKEGQNVTLSCEQNLNHDAMYWYRQDPGQGLRLIYYSQIVNDFQKGDIAEGYSVSREKKESFPLTVTSAQKNPTAFYLCASSIGRGQVNTEAFFGQGTRLTVV.

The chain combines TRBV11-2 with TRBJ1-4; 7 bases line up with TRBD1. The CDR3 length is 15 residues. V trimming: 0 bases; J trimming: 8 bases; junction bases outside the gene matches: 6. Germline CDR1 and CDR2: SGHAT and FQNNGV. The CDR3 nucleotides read TGTGCCAGCAGCTTAGATGACAGGGATGGGGAAAAACTGTTTTTT. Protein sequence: CASSLDDRDGEKLFF. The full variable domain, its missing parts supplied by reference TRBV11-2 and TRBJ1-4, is EAGVAQSPRYKIIEKRQSVAFWCNPISGHATLYWYQQILGQGPKLLIQFQNNGVVDDSQLPKDRFSAERLKGVDSTLKIQPAKLEDSAVYLCASSLDDRDGEKLFFGSGTQLSVL.

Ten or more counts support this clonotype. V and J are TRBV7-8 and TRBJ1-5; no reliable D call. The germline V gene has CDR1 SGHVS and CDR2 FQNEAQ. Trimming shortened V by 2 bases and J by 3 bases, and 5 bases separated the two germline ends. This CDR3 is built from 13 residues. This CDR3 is CASSLRDNQPQHF. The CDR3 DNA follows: TGTGCCAGCAGCTTAAGAGACAATCAGCCCCAGCATTTT.

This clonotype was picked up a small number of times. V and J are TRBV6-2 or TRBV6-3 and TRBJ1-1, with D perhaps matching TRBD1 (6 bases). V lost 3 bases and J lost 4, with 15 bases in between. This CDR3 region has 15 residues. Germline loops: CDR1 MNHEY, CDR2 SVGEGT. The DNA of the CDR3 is TGTGCCAGCAGTTATGGGGGGGCGGAAAGCACTGAAGCTTTCTTT. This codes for CASSYGGAESTEAFF.

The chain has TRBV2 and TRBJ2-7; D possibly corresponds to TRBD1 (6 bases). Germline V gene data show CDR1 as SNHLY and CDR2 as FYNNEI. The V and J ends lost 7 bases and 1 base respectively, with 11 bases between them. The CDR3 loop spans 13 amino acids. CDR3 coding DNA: TGTGCCAGCAACAGGGATTGGTCCTACGAGCAGTACTTC. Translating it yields CASNRDWSYEQYF.

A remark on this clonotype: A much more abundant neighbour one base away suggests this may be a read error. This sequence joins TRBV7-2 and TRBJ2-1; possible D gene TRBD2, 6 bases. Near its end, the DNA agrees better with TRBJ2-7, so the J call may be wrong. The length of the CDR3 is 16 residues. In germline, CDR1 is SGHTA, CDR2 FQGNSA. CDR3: CASSLNTGGFYNEQYF. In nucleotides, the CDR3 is TGTGCCAGCAGCTTGAATACAGGAGGGTTCTACAATGAGCAGTACTTC.

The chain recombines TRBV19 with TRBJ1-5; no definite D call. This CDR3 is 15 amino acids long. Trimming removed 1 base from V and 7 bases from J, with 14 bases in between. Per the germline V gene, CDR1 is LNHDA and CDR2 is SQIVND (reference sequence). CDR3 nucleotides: TGTGCCAGTAGTATAGGACACCGCCTCAAACAGCCCCAGCATTTT. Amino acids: CASSIGHRLKQPQHF.

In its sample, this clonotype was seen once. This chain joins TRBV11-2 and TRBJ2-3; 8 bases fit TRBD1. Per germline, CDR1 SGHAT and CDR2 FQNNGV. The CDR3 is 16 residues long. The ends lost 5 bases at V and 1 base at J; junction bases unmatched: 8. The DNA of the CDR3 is TGTGCCAGCAGCCTCCAAAGCAGGGGGCGCACAGATACGCAGTATTTT. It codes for CASSLQSRGRTDTQYF.

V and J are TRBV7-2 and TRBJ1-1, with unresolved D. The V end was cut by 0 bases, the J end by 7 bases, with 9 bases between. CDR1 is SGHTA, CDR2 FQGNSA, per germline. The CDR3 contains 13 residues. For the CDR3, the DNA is TGTGCCAGCAGCTTAGCGCTAGACCTTGAAGCTTTCTTT. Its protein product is CASSLALDLEAFF. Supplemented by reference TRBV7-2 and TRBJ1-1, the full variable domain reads GAGVSQSPSNKVTEKGKDVELRCDPISGHTALYWYRQSLGQGLEFLIYFQGNSAPDKSGLPSDRFSAERTGGSVSTLTIQRTQQEDSAVYLCASSLALDLEAFFGQGTRLTVV.

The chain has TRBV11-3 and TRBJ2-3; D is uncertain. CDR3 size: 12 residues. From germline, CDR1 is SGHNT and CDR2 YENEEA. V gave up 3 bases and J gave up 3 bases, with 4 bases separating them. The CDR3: CASSFETDTQYF. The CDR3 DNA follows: TGTGCCAGCAGCTTTGAGACAGATACGCAGTATTTT.

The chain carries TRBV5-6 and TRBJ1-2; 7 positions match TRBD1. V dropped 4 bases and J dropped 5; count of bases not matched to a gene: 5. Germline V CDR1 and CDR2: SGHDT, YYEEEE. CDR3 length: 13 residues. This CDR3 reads CASSMTGYYGYTF. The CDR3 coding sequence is TGTGCCAGCAGCATGACAGGGTATTATGGCTACACCTTC.

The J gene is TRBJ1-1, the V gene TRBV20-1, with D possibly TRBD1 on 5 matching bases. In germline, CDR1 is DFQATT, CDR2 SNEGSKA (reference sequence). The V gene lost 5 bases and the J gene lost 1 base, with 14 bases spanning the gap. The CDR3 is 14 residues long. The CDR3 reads CSAPPRGRNTEAFF. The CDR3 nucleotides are TGCAGTGCTCCCCCGAGGGGAAGGAACACTGAAGCTTTCTTT.

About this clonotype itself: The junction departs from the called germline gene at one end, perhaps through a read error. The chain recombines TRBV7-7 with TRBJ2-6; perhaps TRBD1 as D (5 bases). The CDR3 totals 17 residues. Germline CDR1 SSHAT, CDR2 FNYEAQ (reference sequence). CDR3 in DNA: TGTGCTAGCAGCTTAGGTCCCCAGAGCTCTGGGGCCAACGTCCTGGCTTTC. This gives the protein CASSLGPQSSGANVLAF.

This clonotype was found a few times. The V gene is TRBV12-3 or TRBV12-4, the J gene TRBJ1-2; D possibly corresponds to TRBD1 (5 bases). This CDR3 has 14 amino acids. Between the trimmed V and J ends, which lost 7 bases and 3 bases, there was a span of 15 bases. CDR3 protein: CASIPTGVDYGYTF. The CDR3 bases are TGTGCCAGCATTCCCACAGGAGTGGACTATGGCTACACCTTC.

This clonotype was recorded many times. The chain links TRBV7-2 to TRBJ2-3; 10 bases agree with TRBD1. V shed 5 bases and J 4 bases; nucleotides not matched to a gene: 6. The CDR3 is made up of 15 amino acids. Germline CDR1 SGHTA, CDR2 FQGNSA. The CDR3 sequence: CASSRRQGAADTQYF. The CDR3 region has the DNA TGTGCCAGCAGCCGGAGACAGGGGGCCGCAGATACGCAGTATTTT.

CDR3 residues: CASSLTTGDNYGYTF. DNA for the CDR3: TGTGCCAGCAGCTTAACGACAGGGGACAACTATGGCTACACCTTC. V usage is TRBV7-3 and J usage is TRBJ1-2, with 8 positions matching TRBD1. The CDR3 length is 15 residues. Germline V CDR1 and CDR2: SGHTA, FQGTGA. After removal of 0 bases from V and 2 bases from J, the junction contained 2 bases not matched to a gene.

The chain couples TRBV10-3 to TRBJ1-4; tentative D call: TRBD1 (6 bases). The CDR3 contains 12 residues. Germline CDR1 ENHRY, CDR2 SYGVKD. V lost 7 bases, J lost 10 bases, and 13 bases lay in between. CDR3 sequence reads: CAITAGDGKLFF. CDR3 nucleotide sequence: TGTGCCATCACAGCAGGGGATGGAAAACTGTTTTTT.

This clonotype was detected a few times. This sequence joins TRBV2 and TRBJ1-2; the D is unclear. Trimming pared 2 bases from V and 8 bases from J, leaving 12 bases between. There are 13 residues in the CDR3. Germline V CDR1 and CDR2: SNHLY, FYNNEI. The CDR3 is CASSESPLGGYTF. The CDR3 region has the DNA TGTGCCAGCAGTGAATCCCCTCTAGGAGGCTACACCTTC.

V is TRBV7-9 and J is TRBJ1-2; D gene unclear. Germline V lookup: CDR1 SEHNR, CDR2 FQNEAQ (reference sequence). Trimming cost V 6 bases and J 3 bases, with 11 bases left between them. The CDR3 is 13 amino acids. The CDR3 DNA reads TGTGCCAGCAGTCAAACAGCGGACTATGGCTACACCTTC. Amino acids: CASSQTADYGYTF.

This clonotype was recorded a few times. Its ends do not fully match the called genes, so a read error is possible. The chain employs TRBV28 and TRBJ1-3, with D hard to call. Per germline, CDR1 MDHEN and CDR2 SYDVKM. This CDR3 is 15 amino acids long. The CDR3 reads CATSPDNREANTIYF. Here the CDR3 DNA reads TGTGCCACCAGTCCCGACAACCGCGAGGCAAACACCATATATTTT.

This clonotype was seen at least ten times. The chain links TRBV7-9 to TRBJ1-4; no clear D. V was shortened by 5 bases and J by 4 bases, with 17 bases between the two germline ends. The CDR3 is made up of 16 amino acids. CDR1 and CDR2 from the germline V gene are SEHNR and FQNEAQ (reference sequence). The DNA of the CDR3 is TGTGCCAGCAGCCTCCTTTTTGACGGAGGTAATGAAAAACTGTTTTTT. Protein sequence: CASSLLFDGGNEKLFF.

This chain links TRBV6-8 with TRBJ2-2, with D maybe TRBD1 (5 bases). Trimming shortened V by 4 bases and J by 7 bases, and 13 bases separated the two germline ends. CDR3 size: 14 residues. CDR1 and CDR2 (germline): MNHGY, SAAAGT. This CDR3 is CASSLLFQGGELFF. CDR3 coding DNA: TGTGCCAGCAGTTTATTGTTTCAGGGCGGGGAGCTGTTTTTT.

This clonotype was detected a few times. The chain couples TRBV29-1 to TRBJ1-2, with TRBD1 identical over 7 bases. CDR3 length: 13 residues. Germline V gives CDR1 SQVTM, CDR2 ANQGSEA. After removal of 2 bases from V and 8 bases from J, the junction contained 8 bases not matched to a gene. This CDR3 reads CSVERDRVEGYTF. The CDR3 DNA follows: TGCAGCGTTGAAAGAGACAGGGTGGAAGGCTACACCTTC.

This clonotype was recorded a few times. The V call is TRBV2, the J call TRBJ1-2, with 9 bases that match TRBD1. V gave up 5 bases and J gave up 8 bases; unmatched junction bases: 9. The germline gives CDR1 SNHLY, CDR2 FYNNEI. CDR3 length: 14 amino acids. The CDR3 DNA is TGTGCCAGCAGTTTGGGACAGGGAGGAGAAGGCTACACCTTC. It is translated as CASSLGQGGEGYTF.

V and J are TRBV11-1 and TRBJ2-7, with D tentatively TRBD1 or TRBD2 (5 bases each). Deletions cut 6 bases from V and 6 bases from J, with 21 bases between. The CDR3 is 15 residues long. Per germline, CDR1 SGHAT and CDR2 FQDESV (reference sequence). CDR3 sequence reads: CASSRGPEGAGEQYF. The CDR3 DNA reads TGTGCCAGCAGTCGGGGTCCTGAAGGGGCAGGCGAGCAGTACTTC.

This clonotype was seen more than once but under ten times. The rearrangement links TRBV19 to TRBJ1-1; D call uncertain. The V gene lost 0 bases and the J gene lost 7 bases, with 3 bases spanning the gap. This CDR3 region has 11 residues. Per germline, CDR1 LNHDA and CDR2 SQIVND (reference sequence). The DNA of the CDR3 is TGTGCCAGTAGTATAGAGATTGAAGCTTTCTTT. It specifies CASSIEIEAFF.